The clone carrying this T cell receptor beta chain was detected a few times. In TCRdb, the 5' RACE reads were re-called with MiXCR into one record per CDR3 protein. This sample has nearly 110,000 distinct CDR3 sequences, with around 12% found just once. This sample stems from a study of T-cell memory formation after mild COVID-19. The CDR3 is 17 amino acids. Germline V gene data show CDR1 as MNHNS and CDR2 as SASEGT. V was pared by 0 bases and J by 2 bases, with 14 bases between. Sequenced sample: PBMCs or a T cell subset sorted from them (not recorded which). V usage is TRBV6-1 and J usage is TRBJ2-1; perhaps TRBD2 as D (6 bases). This receptor was identified in an adult woman who had mild COVID-19 (a few samples of this study predate the infection). Cell type and time point are not known. CDR3 sequence: CASSEAISSGAYNEQFF. CDR3 DNA sequence: TGTGCCAGCAGTGAAGCGATAAGTAGCGGAGCCTACAATGAGCAGTTCTTC.